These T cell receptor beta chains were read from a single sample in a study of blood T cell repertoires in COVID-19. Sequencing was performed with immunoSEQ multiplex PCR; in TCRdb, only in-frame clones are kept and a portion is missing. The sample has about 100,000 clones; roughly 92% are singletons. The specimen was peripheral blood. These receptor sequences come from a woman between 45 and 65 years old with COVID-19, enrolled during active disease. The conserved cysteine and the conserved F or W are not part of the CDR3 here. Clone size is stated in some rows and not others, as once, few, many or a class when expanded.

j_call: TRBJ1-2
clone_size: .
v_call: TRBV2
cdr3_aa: ASRIRGLGPYGYT

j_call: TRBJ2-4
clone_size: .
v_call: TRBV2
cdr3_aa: ASPRPDMTIPAKNIQY

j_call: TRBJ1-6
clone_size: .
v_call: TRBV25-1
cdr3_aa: ASSFGSESPLH

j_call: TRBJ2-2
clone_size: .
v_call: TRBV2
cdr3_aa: ASSVVAGAGELF

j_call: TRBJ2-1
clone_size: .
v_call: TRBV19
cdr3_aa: ASRTGVGNEQF

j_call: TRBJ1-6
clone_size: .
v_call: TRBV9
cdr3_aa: ASSVSRGYNSPLH

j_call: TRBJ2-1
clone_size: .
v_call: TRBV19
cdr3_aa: ASSIWGGVGSNRDEQF

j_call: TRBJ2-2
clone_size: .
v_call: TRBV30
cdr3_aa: AARDRNTGELF

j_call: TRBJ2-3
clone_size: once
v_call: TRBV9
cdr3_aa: ASSASGGTDTQY

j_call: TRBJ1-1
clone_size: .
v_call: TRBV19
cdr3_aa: ASSISGEATEAF

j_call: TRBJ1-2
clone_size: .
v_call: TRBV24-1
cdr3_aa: ATSDLGQGNYGYT

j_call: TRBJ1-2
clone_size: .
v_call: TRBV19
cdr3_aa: ASTPSGAANYGYT

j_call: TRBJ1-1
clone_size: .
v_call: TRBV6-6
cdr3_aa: ASSYSKGGGTEAF

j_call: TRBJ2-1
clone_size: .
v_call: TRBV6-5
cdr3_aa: ASSYLTGINEQF

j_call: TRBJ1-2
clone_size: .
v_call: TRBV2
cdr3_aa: ASTVARGNYGYT

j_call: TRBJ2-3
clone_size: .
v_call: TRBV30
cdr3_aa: AWSQNTGTNTQY

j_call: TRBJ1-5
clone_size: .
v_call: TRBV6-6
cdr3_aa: ASTTGGEHQPQH

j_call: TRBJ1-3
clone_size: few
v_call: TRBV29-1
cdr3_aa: SVVGGGSGNTIY

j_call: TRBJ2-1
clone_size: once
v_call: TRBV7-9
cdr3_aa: ASSPRIGVINEQF

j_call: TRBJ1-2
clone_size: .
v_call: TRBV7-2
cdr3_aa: ASSPLEDANYGYT

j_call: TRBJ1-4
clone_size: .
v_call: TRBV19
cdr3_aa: ASSTGVGEKLF

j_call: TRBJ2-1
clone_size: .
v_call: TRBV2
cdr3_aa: ASSVLYNEQF

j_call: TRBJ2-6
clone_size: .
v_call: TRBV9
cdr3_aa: ASSVDSSGANVLT

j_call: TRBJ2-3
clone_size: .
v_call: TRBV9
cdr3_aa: ASSAQRGQSDTQY

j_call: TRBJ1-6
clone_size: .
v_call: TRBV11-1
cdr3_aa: ASSFSLVDSPLH

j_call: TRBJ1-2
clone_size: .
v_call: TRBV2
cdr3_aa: ASSMAGKGGYT

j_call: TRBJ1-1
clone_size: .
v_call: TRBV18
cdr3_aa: ASSRTGRGTEAF

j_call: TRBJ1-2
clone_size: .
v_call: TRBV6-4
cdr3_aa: ASSAFLFFKPGGYT

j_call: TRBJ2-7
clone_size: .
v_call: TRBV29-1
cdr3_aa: SVEDGRADEQY

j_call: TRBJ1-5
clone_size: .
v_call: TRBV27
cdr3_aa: ASSPGTALNQPQH

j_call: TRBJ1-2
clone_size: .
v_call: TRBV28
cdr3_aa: ASSLGQGKNYT

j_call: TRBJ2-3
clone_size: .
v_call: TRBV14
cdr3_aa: ASSQASGPNSSTDTQY

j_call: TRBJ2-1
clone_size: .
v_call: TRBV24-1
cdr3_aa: ATSDHSYNEQF

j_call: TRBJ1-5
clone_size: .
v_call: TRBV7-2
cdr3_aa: ASSLVGQPSPQH

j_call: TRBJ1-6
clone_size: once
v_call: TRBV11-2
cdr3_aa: ASSLDRMGGSPLH

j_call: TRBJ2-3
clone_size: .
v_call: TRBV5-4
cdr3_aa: ASSLDVGLTLYGTQY

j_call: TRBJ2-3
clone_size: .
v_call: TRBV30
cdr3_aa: AWSPDRGGFTDTQY

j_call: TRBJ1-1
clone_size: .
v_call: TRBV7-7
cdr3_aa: ASSLLRGSRAF

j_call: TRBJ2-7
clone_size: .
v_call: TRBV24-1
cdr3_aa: ATSDRDRVYEQY

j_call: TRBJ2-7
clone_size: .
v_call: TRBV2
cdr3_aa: ASRDRGPGEQY

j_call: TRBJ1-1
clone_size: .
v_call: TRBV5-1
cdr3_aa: ASSSGTGPEAF

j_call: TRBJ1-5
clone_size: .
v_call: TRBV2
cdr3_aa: ASSPGQTSNQPQH

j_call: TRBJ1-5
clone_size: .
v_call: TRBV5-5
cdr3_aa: ASSLDAWSRGQNNQPQH

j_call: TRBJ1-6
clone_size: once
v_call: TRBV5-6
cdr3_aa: ASSPGQGNSPLH

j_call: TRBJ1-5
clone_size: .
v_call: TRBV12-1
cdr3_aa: ASSSRQGSDQPQH

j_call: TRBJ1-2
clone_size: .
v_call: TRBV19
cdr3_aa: ASSMAQGGYGYT

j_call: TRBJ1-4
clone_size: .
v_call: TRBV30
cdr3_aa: AWSVQGRANEKLF

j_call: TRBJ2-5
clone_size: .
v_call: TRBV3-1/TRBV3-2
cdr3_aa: ASSQRRGGETQY

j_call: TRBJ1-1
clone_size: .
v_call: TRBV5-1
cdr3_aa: ASSFGHLNTEAF

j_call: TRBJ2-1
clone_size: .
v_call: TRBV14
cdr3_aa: ASSQPGQGNYNEQF

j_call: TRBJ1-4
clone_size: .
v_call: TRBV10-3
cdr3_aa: AISEDRGRRRYEKLF

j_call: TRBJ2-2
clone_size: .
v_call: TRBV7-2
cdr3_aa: ASSLEEGGELF

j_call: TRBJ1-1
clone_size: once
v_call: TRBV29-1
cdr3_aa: SAHRTATEAF